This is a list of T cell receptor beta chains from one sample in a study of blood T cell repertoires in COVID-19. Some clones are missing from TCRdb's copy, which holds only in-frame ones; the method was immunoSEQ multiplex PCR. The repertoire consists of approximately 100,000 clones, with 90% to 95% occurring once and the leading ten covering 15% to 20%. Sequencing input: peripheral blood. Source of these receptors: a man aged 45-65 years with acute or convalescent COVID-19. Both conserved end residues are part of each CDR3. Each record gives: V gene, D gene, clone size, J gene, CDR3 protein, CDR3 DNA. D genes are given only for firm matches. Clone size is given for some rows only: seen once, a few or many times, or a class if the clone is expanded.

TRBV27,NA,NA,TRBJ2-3,CASSLSRANTDTQYF,TGTGCCAGCAGTTTATCCAGGGCTAACACAGATACGCAGTATTTT
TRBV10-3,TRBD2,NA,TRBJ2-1,CASGTSGGYNEQFF,TGTGCCAGCGGGACTAGCGGGGGTTACAATGAGCAGTTCTTC
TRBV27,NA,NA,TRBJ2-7,CASSLDRTYEQYF,TGTGCCAGCAGTTTAGACAGGACCTACGAGCAGTACTTC
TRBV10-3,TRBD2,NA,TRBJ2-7,CAISRLAGGREQYF,TGTGCCATCAGCCGACTAGCGGGGGGTCGCGAGCAGTACTTC
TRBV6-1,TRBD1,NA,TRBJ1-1,CASSDIRDRKNTEAFF,TGTGCCAGCAGTGATATCCGGGACAGGAAGAACACTGAAGCTTTCTTT
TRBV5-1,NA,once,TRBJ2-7,CASSTNPTGSYEQYF,TGCGCCAGCAGCACCAACCCGACAGGCTCCTACGAGCAGTACTTC
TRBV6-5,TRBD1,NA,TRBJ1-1,CASSSAGTGGTEAFF,TGTGCCAGCAGTTCAGCCGGGACAGGGGGCACTGAAGCTTTCTTT
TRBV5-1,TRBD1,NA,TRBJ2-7,CASRPGTGPYEQYF,TGCGCCAGCAGGCCCGGGACAGGCCCCTACGAGCAGTACTTC
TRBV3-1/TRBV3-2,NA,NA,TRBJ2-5,CASSQDRNRDETQYF,TGTGCCAGCAGCCAAGATCGGAACAGGGACGAGACCCAGTACTTC
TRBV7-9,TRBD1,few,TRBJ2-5,CASSWKGGQGGETQYF,TGTGCCAGCAGCTGGAAAGGGGGACAGGGCGGGGAGACCCAGTACTTC
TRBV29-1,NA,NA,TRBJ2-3,CSVQAGSMPETF,TGCAGCGTCCAGGCTGGAAGCATGCCAGAGACTTTT
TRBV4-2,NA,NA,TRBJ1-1,CASSQAWGGNTEAFF,TGTGCCAGCAGCCAAGCCTGGGGCGGGAACACTGAAGCTTTCTTT
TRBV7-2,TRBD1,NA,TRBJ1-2,CASRPPTGGYGYTF,TGTGCCAGCAGACCTCCGACAGGGGGCTATGGCTACACCTTC
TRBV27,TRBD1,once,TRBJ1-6,CASSFRQAGGLIHF,TGTGCCAGCAGTTTTAGGCAGGCAGGGGGCTTGATCCACTTT
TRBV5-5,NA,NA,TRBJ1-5,CASSFLGVSNQPQHF,TGTGCCAGCAGCTTTCTAGGGGTGAGCAATCAGCCCCAGCATTTT
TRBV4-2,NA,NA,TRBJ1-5,CASSQDSGGDDQPQHF,TGTGCCAGCAGCCAAGATTCTGGGGGGGACGATCAGCCCCAGCATTTT
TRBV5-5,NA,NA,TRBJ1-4,CASSLGHATNEKLFF,TGTGCCAGCAGCTTGGGGCATGCAACTAATGAAAAACTGTTTTTT
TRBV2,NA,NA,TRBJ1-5,CASTGGGSNQPQHF,TGTGCCAGCACCGGGGGGGGGAGCAATCAGCCCCAGCATTTT
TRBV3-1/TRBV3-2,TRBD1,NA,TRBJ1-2,CASSFGQGRGYTF,TGTGCCAGCAGCTTCGGACAGGGACGGGGCTACACCTTC
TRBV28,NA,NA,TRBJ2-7,CASSLSAGAAYEQYF,TGTGCCAGCAGTTTGAGTGCGGGGGCCGCGTACGAGCAGTACTTC
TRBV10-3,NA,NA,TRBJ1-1,CAISEDPGKGSAFF,TGTGCCATCAGTGAGGATCCAGGGAAGGGTTCAGCTTTCTTT
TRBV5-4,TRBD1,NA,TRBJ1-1,CAGTARQGQTEAFF,TGTGCCGGGACCGCTCGACAGGGGCAGACTGAAGCTTTCTTT
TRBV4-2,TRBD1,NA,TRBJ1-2,CASSQEGTGAGGYTF,TGTGCCAGCAGCCAAGAAGGGACAGGGGCCGGTGGCTACACCTTC
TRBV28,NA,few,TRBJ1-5,CASSWTVGSNQPQHF,TGTGCCAGCAGTTGGACAGTTGGAAGCAATCAGCCCCAGCATTTT
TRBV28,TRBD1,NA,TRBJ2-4,CASSGQGIAKNIQYF,TGTGCCAGCAGCGGACAGGGGATAGCCAAAAACATTCAGTACTTC
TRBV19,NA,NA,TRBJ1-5,CASSIGLSQPQHF,TGTGCCAGTAGTATAGGATTGAGTCAGCCCCAGCATTTT
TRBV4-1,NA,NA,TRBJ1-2,CASSHAGTTNYGYTF,TGCGCCAGCAGCCACGCCGGGACAACTAACTATGGCTACACCTTC
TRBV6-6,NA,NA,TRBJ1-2,CASSYTATYGYTF,TGTGCCAGCAGTTATACAGCCACCTATGGCTACACCTTC
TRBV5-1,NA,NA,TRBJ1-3,CASSLVAGAGNTIYF,TGCGCCAGCAGCTTGGTGGCGGGTGCCGGAAACACCATATATTTT
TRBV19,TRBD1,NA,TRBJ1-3,CASKQGAGNTIYF,TGTGCCAGTAAACAGGGGGCTGGAAACACCATATATTTT
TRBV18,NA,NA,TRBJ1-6,CASSPERVRSPLHF,TGTGCCAGCTCACCCGAGCGGGTCCGTTCACCCCTCCACTTT
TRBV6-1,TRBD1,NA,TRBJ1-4,CASSEYTGAINEKLFF,TGTGCCAGCAGTGAATATACAGGGGCAATTAATGAAAAACTGTTTTTT
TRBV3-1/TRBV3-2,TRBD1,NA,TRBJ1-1,CASRPGTVRNTEAFF,TGTGCCAGCAGGCCCGGGACAGTCCGGAACACTGAAGCTTTCTTT
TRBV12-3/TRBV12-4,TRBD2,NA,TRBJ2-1,CASSFIQRGEQFF,TGTGCCAGCAGTTTTATTCAGCGGGGGGAGCAGTTCTTC
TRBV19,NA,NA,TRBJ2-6,CATKGGATGANVLTF,TGTGCCACCAAGGGGGGGGCAACGGGGGCCAACGTCCTGACTTTC
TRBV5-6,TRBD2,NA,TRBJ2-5,CASSSGGRTKETQYF,TGTGCCAGCAGCTCGGGGGGGAGAACCAAAGAGACCCAGTACTTC